Each of the 3 T cell receptor beta chains below was sequenced from the same sample in a study of blood T cells in healthy people across ages (dated by TCRdb to between 2015 and 2016). The library relied on 5' RACE. Sequencing used an Illumina HiSeq 2500. A second PCR of roughly 7 to 12 cycles was performed with a sample-barcoded 5' primer and a J-beta primer mix. TCRdb reprocessed the public reads (quality trimming at Q25 with fastp, clone calling with MiXCR) and kept in-frame beta chains. Rows merge per CDR3 protein into single entries with the most common DNA and genes. This sample has hundreds of thousands of distinct CDR3 sequences in its table, and 55% to 75% of those were observed once. The ten top clones hold around 22% of the sample. What was sequenced was blood. These receptors were collected from a man aged 25 to 45 in good health.

V usage is TRBV4-1 and J usage is TRBJ2-5; 10 bases agree with TRBD2. The DNA end is more similar to TRBJ2-7, so the J call may be wrong. Germline V gives CDR1 MGHRA, CDR2 YSYEKL. The CDR3 has 15 residues. The CDR3 sequence: CASSQEERGGYEQYF. The CDR3 region has the DNA TGCGCCAGCAGCCAAGAGGAGCGGGGGGGATACGAGCAGTACTTC.

The DNA of the CDR3 is TGCAGTGCTACTACTCGGGACCTCATGGATACGCAGTATTTT. This sequence encodes CSATTRDLMDTQYF. The chain carries TRBV20-1 and TRBJ2-3; the D gene could be TRBD1 or TRBD2 (5 bases each). This CDR3 comprises 14 residues. With 4 bases removed from V and 6 bases from J, the gap between germline ends came to 17 bases. From germline, CDR1 is DFQATT and CDR2 SNEGSKA (reference sequence).

The CDR3 coding sequence is TGTGCCAGCAGGGGCTCTCGTGGGTACGAGCAGTACTTC. Protein sequence: CASRGSRGYEQYF. This chain links TRBV2 with TRBJ2-4; D is ambiguous. The DNA end favors TRBJ2-7, so the J call may be wrong. This CDR3 spans 13 amino acids. Germline CDR1 is SNHLY and CDR2 is FYNNEI.